The 29 T cell receptor beta chains below all came from one sample that was sequenced in a study of vaccination effects on CD4 cells after COVID-19. Only in-frame clones appear in the TCRdb table, and some are missing; sequencing was by immunoSEQ multiplex PCR. The sample holds 70,000 or so clones; roughly 79% are singletons and the top ten take just under 3%. Ahead of sequencing, the ViraFEST assay grew antigen-specific CD4+ T cells using viral peptide pools. Culture proceeded for about ten days, and CD4+ T cells were then isolated. The healthy vaccine recipients, who had no prior SARS-CoV-2 infection, showed negative nucleocapsid antibodies. Antigens of these TCRs are unknown. The specimen was CD4+ T cells from PBMCs cultured with HCoV-NL63 spike peptides, collected before COVID-19 vaccination. These TCRs come from a human donor who received a COVID-19 vaccine.

The genes are TRBV5-1 and TRBJ2-3, with 9 bases matching TRBD1. Germline V gene sequence: CDR1 SGHRS, CDR2 YFSETQ. The V segment lost 3 bases and the J segment 4 bases; nucleotides outside the gene matches: 6. This CDR3 has 15 residues. The CDR3 region has the DNA TGCGCCAGCAGCTGGACAGGGGTCAGTGCAGATACGCAGTATTTT. It encodes CASSWTGVSADTQYF.

The CDR3 is CASSGVPGQRDTGELFF. The CDR3 DNA sequence: TGTGCCAGCAGTGGGGTTCCGGGACAGAGGGACACCGGGGAGCTGTTTTTT. This sequence joins TRBV2 and TRBJ2-2; 7 bases line up with TRBD1. Per germline, CDR1 SNHLY and CDR2 FYNNEI. V shed 4 bases, J shed 3 bases, and the junction held 11 bases outside the gene matches. This CDR3 is built from 17 residues.

The chain joins TRBV4-1 to TRBJ2-2; the match to TRBD2 covers 8 bases. This CDR3 region has 16 residues. V lost 4 bases and J lost 4; bases outside the gene matches: 8. From germline, CDR1 is MGHRA and CDR2 YSYEKL. The CDR3 sequence: CASSPRSGGSTGELFF. CDR3 DNA: TGCGCCAGCAGCCCGCGAAGCGGGGGTAGCACCGGGGAGCTGTTTTTT.

This clone has a single count. The chain uses TRBV5-6 and TRBJ2-7; D perhaps matches TRBD1 (5 bases). V was pared by 0 bases and J by 7 bases, with 11 bases between. The CDR3 runs 13 residues. Germline loops: CDR1 SGHDT, CDR2 YYEEEE. The CDR3 nucleotides read TGTGCCAGCAGCTTGGTTAGGGGCAGGGAGCAGTACGTC. Encoded protein: CASSLVRGREQYV.

Only a few counts were recorded for this clone. V gene TRBV19 combines with J gene TRBJ2-1; the match to TRBD2 covers 12 bases. Germline V lookup: CDR1 LNHDA, CDR2 SQIVND (reference sequence). The CDR3 length is 13 residues. V lost 5 bases, J lost 14 bases, and 7 bases stayed unmatched. This chain's CDR3 is CASSSGLAGIEFF. In DNA form, the CDR3 reads TGTGCCAGTAGTTCCGGACTAGCGGGGATCGAGTTCTTC.

This clone was seen only once. V and J are TRBV10-1 and TRBJ2-1, with 12 bases identical to TRBD2. CDR1 is WNHNN and CDR2 is SYGVQD in the germline V gene (reference sequence). Germline trimming cut 4 bases from V and 10 bases from J; bases unmatched to any gene: 5. The CDR3 runs to 14 residues. The CDR3 DNA reads as TGCGCCAGCAGTGCTAGCGGGGGGGATATCGAGCAGTTCTTC. Translation gives CASSASGGDIEQFF.

The chain couples TRBV21-1 to TRBJ2-7; TRBD1, the table's D call, was not compared with the DNA. TRBV21-1 is a documented pseudogene. The CDR3 covers 17 residues. DNA for the CDR3: TGTGCCAGCAGCTCCGGACAGGGGGCGCCGTTCTCCTACGAGCAGTACGTC. It encodes CASSSGQGAPFSYEQYV.

The gene calls are TRBV7-2 and TRBJ1-2, with D tentatively TRBD1 (6 bases). The germline gives CDR1 SGHTA, CDR2 FQGNSA. The CDR3 is made up of 14 amino acids. Trimming removed 1 base from V and 8 bases from J, with 14 bases in between. The CDR3 spells CASSLVKGVGGYTF. CDR3 bases: TGTGCCAGCAGCTTAGTTAAGGGGGTGGGAGGCTACACCTTC. The full variable domain, completed using reference TRBV7-2 and TRBJ1-2, is GAGVSQSPSNKVTEKGKDVELRCDPISGHTALYWYRQSLGQGLEFLIYFQGNSAPDKSGLPSDRFSAERTGGSVSTLTIQRTQQEDSAVYLCASSLVKGVGGYTFGSGTRLTVV.

This clone was seen more than once but under ten times. The chain joins TRBV19 to TRBJ1-1; possibly TRBD1 for D (6 bases). Germline CDR1 is LNHDA and CDR2 is SQIVND (reference sequence). Deletions cut 0 bases from V and 5 bases from J, with 13 bases between. The CDR3 extends over 15 amino acids. In DNA, the CDR3 is TGTGCCAGTAGTATAGATTACGGGGGGCAGACTGAAGCTTTCTTT. This encodes CASSIDYGGQTEAFF.

The rearrangement uses TRBV5-1 and TRBJ1-1; 8 bases agree with TRBD1. V shed 1 base and J 3 bases; nucleotides not matched to a gene: 2. Germline V gene sequence: CDR1 SGHRS, CDR2 YFSETQ. This CDR3 is 14 amino acids long. The CDR3 sequence: CASSLIQGDTEAFF. The CDR3 DNA reads as TGCGCCAGCAGCTTGATACAGGGGGACACTGAAGCTTTCTTT.

The chain has TRBV7-2 and TRBJ2-2, with 7 bases identical to TRBD1. The V gene's germline CDR1 is SGHTA and CDR2 FQGNSA. The CDR3 has 17 residues. The V and J ends lost 2 bases and 3 bases, in that order; junction bases with no gene match: 9. The CDR3 nucleotides are TGTGCCAGCAGCTTATCTCCACAGGGGCCGGACACCGGGGAGCTGTTTTTT. Amino acids: CASSLSPQGPDTGELFF.

This clone was picked up a small number of times. This chain links TRBV7-3 with TRBJ2-3, with a weak D call TRBD1 (6 bases). CDR1 is SGHTA, CDR2 FQGTGA, per germline. The CDR3 totals 17 residues. Trimming left V 5 bases short and J 2 bases short, with 20 bases between. CDR3: CASSLTPGQRNTDTQYF. In DNA, the CDR3 is TGTGCCAGCAGCCTCACTCCCGGACAGCGGAACACAGATACGCAGTATTTT.

The CDR3 here is CASSGGQLWETQYF. CDR3 sequence (DNA): TGTGCCAGCAGTGGGGGACAGCTGTGGGAGACCCAGTACTTC. This rearrangement joins TRBV25-1 to TRBJ2-5; the match to TRBD1 covers 7 bases. Trimming took 4 bases from V and 5 from J; bases not matched to a gene: 7. CDR3 length: 14 residues. The V gene's germline CDR1 is MGHDK and CDR2 SYGVNS.

Turning to this clone: The germline gene is not matched at one end of the junction; a read error may be the cause. The chain uses TRBV28 and TRBJ2-3; TRBD1 or TRBD2 may be the D gene (5 bases each). Per the germline V gene, CDR1 is MDHEN and CDR2 is SYDVKM. The CDR3 has 12 residues. CDR3 nucleotide sequence: TGTGCCAGCAGTTCCATTAAGGGGACGCGGTATTTT. Its translation: CASSSIKGTRYF.

This clone was observed a few times. The chain links TRBV7-2 to TRBJ2-2; 10 nucleotides line up with TRBD1. This CDR3 is 16 amino acids long. Germline V gene data show CDR1 as SGHTA and CDR2 as FQGNSA. V was clipped by 5 bases and J by 7 bases; unmatched bases: 10. As DNA, the CDR3 is TGTGCCAGCAGCCCACGGACAGGGGGATCTGTCGGGGAGCTGTTTTTT. Translation gives CASSPRTGGSVGELFF. The full variable domain, in which reference TRBV7-2 and TRBJ2-2 provide the parts outside the CDR3, is GAGVSQSPSNKVTEKGKDVELRCDPISGHTALYWYRQSLGQGLEFLIYFQGNSAPDKSGLPSDRFSAERTGGSVSTLTIQRTQQEDSAVYLCASSPRTGGSVGELFFGEGSRLTVL.

This clone was detected once. The chain uses TRBV2 and TRBJ1-2, with a tentative D call TRBD1 (5 bases). Trimming stripped 5 bases from V and 4 bases from J, with 11 bases between. The germline CDR1 and CDR2 sequences are SNHLY and FYNNEI. CDR3 length: 13 amino acids. CDR3 amino acids: CASSTGEGYGYTF. As DNA, the CDR3 is TGTGCCAGCAGTACGGGGGAAGGCTATGGCTACACCTTC.

The J gene is TRBJ2-3, the V gene TRBV27; D is tentatively TRBD1 or TRBD2 (5 bases each). V lost 2 bases, J lost 4 bases, and 16 bases lay in between. From germline, CDR1 is MNHEY and CDR2 SMNVEV (reference sequence). This CDR3 comprises 16 residues. CDR3 region: CASSLVPGLSADTQYF. In DNA, the CDR3 is TGTGCCAGCAGTTTAGTCCCGGGGCTCAGCGCAGATACGCAGTATTTT.

V usage is TRBV19 and J usage is TRBJ1-2; perhaps TRBD1 as D (5 bases). The CDR3 totals 15 residues. Germline CDR1 is LNHDA and CDR2 is SQIVND (reference sequence). V dropped 4 bases and J dropped 7 bases, with 19 bases sitting between them. CDR3 protein: CASSKTTGRPGGYTF. The CDR3 DNA sequence: TGTGCCAGTAGTAAAACAACAGGCCGGCCTGGTGGCTACACCTTC.

The chain has TRBV5-4 and TRBJ2-5; 10 bases match TRBD1. The CDR3 has 15 amino acids. The junction had 7 bases not matched to a gene; V was cut back by 3 bases and J by 5 bases. Germline values: CDR1 SGHNT, CDR2 YYREEE (reference sequence). The CDR3 sequence is CASSSKETGGETQYF. The CDR3 region has the DNA TGTGCCAGCAGCTCCAAAGAGACAGGGGGCGAGACCCAGTACTTC.

The rearrangement links TRBV5-1 to TRBJ1-2; TRBD1 is a possible D gene (6 bases). This CDR3 spans 17 amino acids. Trimming left V 0 bases short and J 0 bases short, with 15 bases between. Germline V gene sequence: CDR1 SGHRS, CDR2 YFSETQ. The CDR3: CASSLAGDTLANYGYTF. In nucleotides, the CDR3 is TGCGCCAGCAGCTTGGCAGGGGACACATTAGCTAACTATGGCTACACCTTC.

V usage is TRBV24-1 and J usage is TRBJ2-1; D might be TRBD1 (6 bases). Trimming shortened V by 7 bases and J by 2 bases, and 17 bases separated the two germline ends. Per the germline V gene, CDR1 is KGHDR and CDR2 is SFDVKD. The CDR3 is 16 amino acids. This CDR3 is CATSPSYGGAYNEQFF. The CDR3, as DNA: TGTGCCACCAGCCCCAGTTATGGGGGCGCCTACAATGAGCAGTTCTTC.

The chain joins TRBV29-1 to TRBJ1-2; D is ambiguous. Per the germline V gene, CDR1 is SQVTM and CDR2 is ANQGSEA. The germline V and J ends were trimmed by 2 bases and 1 base, with 11 bases remaining between them. This CDR3 comprises 14 residues. CDR3 in amino acids: CSVEQSDHNYGYTF. The CDR3 region has the DNA TGCAGCGTTGAACAGTCGGATCATAACTATGGCTACACCTTC.

J is TRBJ1-2 and V is TRBV6-1; the D gene is possibly TRBD1 (5 bases). V dropped 3 bases and J dropped 4 bases, with 12 bases sitting between them. Germline V gene sequence: CDR1 MNHNS, CDR2 SASEGT. The CDR3 length is 14 residues. The CDR3 DNA reads as TGTGCCAGCAGTGAGCCGGGACCTTCCTATGGCTACACCTTC. Residues: CASSEPGPSYGYTF.

Written as DNA, the CDR3 is TGTGCCAGTACCGAAAGTCTAGCCAAAAACATTCAGTACTTC. It specifies CASTESLAKNIQYF. The V call is TRBV19, the J call TRBJ2-4; D not certain. Germline values: CDR1 LNHDA, CDR2 SQIVND (reference sequence). The V gene lost 7 bases and the J gene lost 0 bases, with 10 bases spanning the gap. This CDR3 has 14 amino acids.

J is TRBJ1-2 and V is TRBV24-1, with D possibly TRBD1 on 6 matching bases. The CDR3 extends over 12 amino acids. The germline gives CDR1 KGHDR, CDR2 SFDVKD. V was trimmed by 5 bases and J by 6 bases, leaving 9 bases between them. The CDR3 region has the DNA TGTGCCACCAGTGTGGACAGAGATGGCTACACCTTC. As protein: CATSVDRDGYTF.

The V call is TRBV10-1, the J call TRBJ1-1, with no clear D. CDR1 and CDR2 (germline): WNHNN, SYGVQD (reference sequence). V was pared by 0 bases and J by 1 base, with 6 bases between. The CDR3 extends over 14 amino acids. CDR3 in amino acids: CASSESPGNTEAFF. CDR3 bases: TGCGCCAGCAGTGAGTCCCCGGGGAACACTGAAGCTTTCTTT.

The chain couples TRBV6-5 to TRBJ1-1; 7 bases match TRBD1. With V trimmed by 5 bases and J by 3 bases, 6 bases remained unmatched. In germline, CDR1 is MNHEY, CDR2 SVGAGI. This CDR3 contains 14 residues. CDR3 sequence (DNA): TGTGCCAGCAGTCCGAAGGGGGCCTACACTGAAGCTTTCTTT. Amino acids: CASSPKGAYTEAFF.

This chain uses TRBV6-5 with TRBJ1-2; D is undetermined. V was trimmed by 0 bases and J by 4 bases, leaving 9 bases between them. Germline V gene data show CDR1 as MNHEY and CDR2 as SVGAGI. The CDR3 runs 14 residues. The CDR3 nucleotides are TGTGCCAGCAGTTACTCGAAGGGCAGCTATGGCTACACCTTC. Translated, it gives CASSYSKGSYGYTF.

The J gene is TRBJ1-1, the V gene TRBV5-6; D call uncertain. The CDR3 sequence is 13 residues long. Germline V lookup: CDR1 SGHDT, CDR2 YYEEEE. The V gene lost 1 base and the J gene lost 1 base, with 5 bases spanning the gap. The CDR3 coding sequence is TGTGCCAGCAGCTTGTTGTGGAACACTGAAGCTTTCTTT. It specifies CASSLLWNTEAFF. Based on the CDR3 plus reference TRBV5-6 and TRBJ1-1, the full variable domain is DAGVTQSPTHLIKTRGQQVTLRCSPKSGHDTVSWYQQALGQGPQFIFQYYEEEERQRGNFPDRFSGHQFPNYSSELNVNALLLGDSALYLCASSLLWNTEAFFGQGTRLTVV.